This T cell receptor beta chain was identified during a study of blood T cell repertoires in COVID-19. Trimming took off 5 bases at V and 7 bases at J, with 12 bases between the two ends. Germline values: CDR1 SNHLY, CDR2 FYNNEI. The CDR3 length is 13 residues. Profiling relied on immunoSEQ multiplex PCR, and the TCRdb table lists in-frame clones only, not all of them. The table shows 100,000 or so clones, with approximately 86% occurring only once. The source is a man aged 55-75 years with acute or convalescent COVID-19. The chain joins TRBV2 to TRBJ2-1, with TRBD1 as a possible D gene (6 bases). Input material: peripheral blood. The DNA for the CDR3 is TGTGCCAGCAGTCCAGGGGTAGGGAATGAGCAGTTCTTC. It specifies CASSPGVGNEQFF.